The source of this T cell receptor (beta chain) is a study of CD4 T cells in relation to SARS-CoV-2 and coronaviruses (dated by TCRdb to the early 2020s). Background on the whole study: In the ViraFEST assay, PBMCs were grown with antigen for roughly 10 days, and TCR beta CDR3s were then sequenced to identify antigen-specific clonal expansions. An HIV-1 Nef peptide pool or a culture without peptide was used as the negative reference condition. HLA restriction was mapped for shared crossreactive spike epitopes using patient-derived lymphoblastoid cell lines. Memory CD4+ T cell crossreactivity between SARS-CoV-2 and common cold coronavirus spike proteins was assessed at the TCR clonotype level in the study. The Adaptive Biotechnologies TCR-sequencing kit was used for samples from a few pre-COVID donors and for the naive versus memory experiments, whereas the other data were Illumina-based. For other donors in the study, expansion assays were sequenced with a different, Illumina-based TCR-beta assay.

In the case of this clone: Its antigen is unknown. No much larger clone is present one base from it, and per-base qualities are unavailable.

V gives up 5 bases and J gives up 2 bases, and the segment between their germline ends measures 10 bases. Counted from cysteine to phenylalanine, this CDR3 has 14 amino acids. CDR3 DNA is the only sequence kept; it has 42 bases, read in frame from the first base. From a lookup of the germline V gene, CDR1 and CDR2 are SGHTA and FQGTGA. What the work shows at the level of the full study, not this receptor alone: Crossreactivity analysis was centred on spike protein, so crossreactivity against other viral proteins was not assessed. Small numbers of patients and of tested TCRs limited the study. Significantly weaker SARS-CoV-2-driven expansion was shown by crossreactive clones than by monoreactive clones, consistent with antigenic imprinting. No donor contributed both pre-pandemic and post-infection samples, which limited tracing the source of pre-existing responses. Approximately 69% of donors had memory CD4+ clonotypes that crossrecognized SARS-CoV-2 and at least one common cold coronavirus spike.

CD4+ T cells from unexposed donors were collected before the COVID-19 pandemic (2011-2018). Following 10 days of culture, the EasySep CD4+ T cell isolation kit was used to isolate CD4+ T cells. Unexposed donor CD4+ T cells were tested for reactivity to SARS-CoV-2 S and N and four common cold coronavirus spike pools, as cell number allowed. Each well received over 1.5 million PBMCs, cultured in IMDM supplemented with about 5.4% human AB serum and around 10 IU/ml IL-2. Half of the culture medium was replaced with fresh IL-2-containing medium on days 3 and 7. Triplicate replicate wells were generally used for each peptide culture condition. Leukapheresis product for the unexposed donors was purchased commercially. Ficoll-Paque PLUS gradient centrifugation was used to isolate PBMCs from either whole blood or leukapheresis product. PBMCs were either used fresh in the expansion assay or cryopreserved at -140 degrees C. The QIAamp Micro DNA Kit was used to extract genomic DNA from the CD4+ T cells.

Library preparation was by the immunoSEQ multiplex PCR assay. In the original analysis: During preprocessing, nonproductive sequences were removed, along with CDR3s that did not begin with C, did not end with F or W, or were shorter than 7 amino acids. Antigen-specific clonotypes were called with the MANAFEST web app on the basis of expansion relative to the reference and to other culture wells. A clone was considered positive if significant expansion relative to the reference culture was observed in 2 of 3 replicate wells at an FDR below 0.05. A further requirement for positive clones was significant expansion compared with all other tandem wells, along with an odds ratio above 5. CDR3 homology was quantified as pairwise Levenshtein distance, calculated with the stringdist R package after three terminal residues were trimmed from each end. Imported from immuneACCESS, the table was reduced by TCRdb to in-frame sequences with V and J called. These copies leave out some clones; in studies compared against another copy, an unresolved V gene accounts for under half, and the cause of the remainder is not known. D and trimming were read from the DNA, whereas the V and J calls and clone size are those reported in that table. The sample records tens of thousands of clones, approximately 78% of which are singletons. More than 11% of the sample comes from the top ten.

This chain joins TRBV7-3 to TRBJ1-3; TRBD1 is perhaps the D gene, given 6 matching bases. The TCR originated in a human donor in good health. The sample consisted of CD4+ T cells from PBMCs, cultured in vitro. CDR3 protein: CASSAQGPGNTIYF. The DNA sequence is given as TGTGCCAGCAGCGCACAGGGACCTGGAAACACCATATATTTT.